This T cell receptor beta chain was retrieved from a study of shared clonotypes between healthy human individuals. Study-level points and caveats: Clonotype sharing among donors was expected to depend on sequencing depth. The four-donor shared clonotypes exceeded non-shared clonotypes in generation probability, with non-shared ones scoring lower.

For this clone: The antigen is undetermined.

Here immunoSEQ multiplex PCR was the method, and the copy in TCRdb shows in-frame clones only, minus some. The table lists roughly 1.5 million clones, approximately 98% of them singletons, with 0.4% to 0.45% in the top ten. Germline-derived CDR1 and CDR2 are MGHRA and YSYEKL. The CDR3 length is 15 residues. V was pared by 0 bases and J by 2 bases, with 3 bases of the junction left unmatched. The TCR was taken from a man aged 30-40 years in good health. This chain joins TRBV4-1 and TRBJ2-7, with TRBD2 matching over 8 bases. The sequencing input was naive CD4+ T cells sorted from blood. The sample's subset: CD45RA+ positively selected. DNA of the CDR3: TGCGCCAGCAGCCAAGATCTCGGGAGGGCCTACGAGCAGTACTTC. Its protein is CASSQDLGRAYEQYF.